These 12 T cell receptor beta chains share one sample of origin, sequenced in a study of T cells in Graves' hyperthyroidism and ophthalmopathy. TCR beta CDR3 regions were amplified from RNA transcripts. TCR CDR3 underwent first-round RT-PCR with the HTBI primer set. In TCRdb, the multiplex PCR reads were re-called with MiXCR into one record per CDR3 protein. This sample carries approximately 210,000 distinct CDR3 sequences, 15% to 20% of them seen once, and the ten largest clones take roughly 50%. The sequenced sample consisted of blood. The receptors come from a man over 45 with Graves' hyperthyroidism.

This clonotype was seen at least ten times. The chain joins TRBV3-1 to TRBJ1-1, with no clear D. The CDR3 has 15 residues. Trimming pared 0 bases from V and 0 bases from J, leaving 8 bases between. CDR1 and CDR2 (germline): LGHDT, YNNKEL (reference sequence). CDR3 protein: CASSQEVGLNTEAFF. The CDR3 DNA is TGTGCCAGCAGCCAAGAAGTCGGACTGAACACTGAAGCTTTCTTT.

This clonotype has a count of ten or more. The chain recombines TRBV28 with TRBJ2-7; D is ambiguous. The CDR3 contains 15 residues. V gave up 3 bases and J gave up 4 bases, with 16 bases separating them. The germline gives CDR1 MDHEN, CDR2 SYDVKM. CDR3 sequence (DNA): TGTGCCAGCAGTTTCTGGTCAGGCAAAGGTTACGAGCAGTACTTC. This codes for CASSFWSGKGYEQYF.

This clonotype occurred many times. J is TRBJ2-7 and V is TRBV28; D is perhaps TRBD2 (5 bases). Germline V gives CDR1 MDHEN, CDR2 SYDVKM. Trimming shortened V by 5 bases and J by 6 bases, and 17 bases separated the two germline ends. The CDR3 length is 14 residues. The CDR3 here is CASSTTREGSEQYF. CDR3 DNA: TGTGCCAGCAGTACCACCCGTGAGGGCTCCGAGCAGTACTTC. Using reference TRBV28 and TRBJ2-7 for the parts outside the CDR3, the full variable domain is DVKVTQSSRYLVKRTGEKVFLECVQDMDHENMFWYRQDPGLGLRLIYFSYDVKMKEKGDIPEGYSVSREKKERFSLILESASTNQTSMYLCASSTTREGSEQYFGPGTRLTVT.

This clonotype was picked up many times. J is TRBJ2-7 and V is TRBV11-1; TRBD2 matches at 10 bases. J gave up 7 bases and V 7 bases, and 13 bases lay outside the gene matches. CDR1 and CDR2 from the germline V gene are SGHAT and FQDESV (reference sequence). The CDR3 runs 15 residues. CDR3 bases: TGTGCCAGCAACACAAAAGCGGGAGGGCCTCGTGAGCAGTACTTC. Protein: CASNTKAGGPREQYF.

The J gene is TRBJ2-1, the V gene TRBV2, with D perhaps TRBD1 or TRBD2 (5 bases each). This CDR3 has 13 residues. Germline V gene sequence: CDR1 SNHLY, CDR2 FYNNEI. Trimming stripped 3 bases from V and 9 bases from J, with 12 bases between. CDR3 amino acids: CASSEGPPGEQFF. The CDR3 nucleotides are TGTGCCAGCAGTGAGGGACCTCCGGGTGAGCAGTTCTTC.

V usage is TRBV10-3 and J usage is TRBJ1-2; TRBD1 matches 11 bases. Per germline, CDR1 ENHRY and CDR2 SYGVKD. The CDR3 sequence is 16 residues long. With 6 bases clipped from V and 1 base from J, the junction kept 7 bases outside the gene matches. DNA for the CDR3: TGTGCCATCAGGGGACAGGGGGAGCGCCTTAACTATGGCTACACCTTC. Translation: CAIRGQGERLNYGYTF.

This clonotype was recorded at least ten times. The CDR3 DNA reads TGTGCCAGCAGCCCGGGGGGAGGGAATGAGCAGTTCTTC. Protein: CASSPGGGNEQFF. The chain combines TRBV7-9 with TRBJ2-1; 7 bases fit TRBD2. The CDR3 covers 13 residues. Germline lookup yields CDR1 SEHNR and CDR2 FQNEAQ (reference sequence). Trimming took 5 bases from V and 7 from J; bases not matched to a gene: 5.

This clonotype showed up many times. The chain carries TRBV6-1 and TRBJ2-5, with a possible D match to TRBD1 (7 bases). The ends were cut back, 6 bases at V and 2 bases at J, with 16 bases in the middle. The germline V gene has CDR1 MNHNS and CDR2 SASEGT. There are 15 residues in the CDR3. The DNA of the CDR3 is TGTGCCAGCAGAAGAGGGGGCGCGGGGCAAGAGACCCAGTACTTC. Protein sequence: CASRRGGAGQETQYF.

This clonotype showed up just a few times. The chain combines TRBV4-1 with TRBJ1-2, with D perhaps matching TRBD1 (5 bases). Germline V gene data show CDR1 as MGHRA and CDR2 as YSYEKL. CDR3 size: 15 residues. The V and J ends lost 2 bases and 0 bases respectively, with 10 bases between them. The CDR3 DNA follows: TGCGCCAGCAGCCAAAGGGGTAGAGCTAACTATGGCTACACCTTC. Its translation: CASSQRGRANYGYTF.

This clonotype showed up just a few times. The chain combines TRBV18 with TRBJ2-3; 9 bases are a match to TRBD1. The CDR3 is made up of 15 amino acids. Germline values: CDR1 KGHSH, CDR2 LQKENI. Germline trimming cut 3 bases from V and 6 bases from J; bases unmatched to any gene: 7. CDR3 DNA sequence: TGTGCCAGCTCACCCTACAGGGGGCCGTTCGATACGCAGTATTTT. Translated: CASSPYRGPFDTQYF. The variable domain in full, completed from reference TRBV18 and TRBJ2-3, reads NAGVMQNPRHLVRRRGQEARLRCSPMKGHSHVYWYRQLPEEGLKFMVYLQKENIIDESGMPKERFSAEFPKEGPSILRIQQVVRGDSAAYFCASSPYRGPFDTQYFGPGTRLTVL.

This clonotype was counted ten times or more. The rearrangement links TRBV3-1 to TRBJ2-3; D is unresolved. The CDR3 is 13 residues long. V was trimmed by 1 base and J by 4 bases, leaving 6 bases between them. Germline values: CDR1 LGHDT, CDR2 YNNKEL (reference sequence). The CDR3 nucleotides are TGTGCCAGCAGCCAAGGGTCCGCAGATACGCAGTATTTT. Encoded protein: CASSQGSADTQYF.

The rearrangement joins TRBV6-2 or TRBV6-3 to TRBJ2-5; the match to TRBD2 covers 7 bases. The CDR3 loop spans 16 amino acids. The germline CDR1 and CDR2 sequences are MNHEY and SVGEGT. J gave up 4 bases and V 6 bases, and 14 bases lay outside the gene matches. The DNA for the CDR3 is TGTGCCAGCAGCTCCCTCGCGGGGAGGGCCGGAGAGACCCAGTACTTC. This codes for CASSSLAGRAGETQYF.